This TCR beta chain was identified during a study of T cells in tumors after PD-1 blockade. Turning to the study itself: Patients had no prior checkpoint blockade, systemic immunosuppressants, or anti-cancer therapy within 4 weeks. Either cemiplimab 350 mg every 2 weeks or pembrolizumab 200 mg every 3 weeks was given. On average, peripheral blood gave 100,000 to 140,000 TCR templates and under 45,000 unique clonotypes.

Germline V gene data show CDR1 as LGHDT and CDR2 as YNNKEL (reference sequence). CDR3 length: 12 residues. V was clipped by 4 bases and J by 8 bases, with 11 bases between them. Clones were read by immunoSEQ multiplex PCR, and TCRdb kept only the in-frame ones, dropping some. The sample has tens of thousands of clones, over 75% seen once. This TCR came from a human donor with basal cell carcinoma. Sequenced material: PBMCs, taken before anti-PD-1 treatment. This chain connects TRBV3-1 (or the pseudogene TRBV3-2) to TRBJ1-2, with D possibly TRBD1 on 6 matching bases. DNA of the CDR3: TGTGCCAGCAGCCCAAGGGACACAGGCTACACCTTC. Its translation is CASSPRDTGYTF.